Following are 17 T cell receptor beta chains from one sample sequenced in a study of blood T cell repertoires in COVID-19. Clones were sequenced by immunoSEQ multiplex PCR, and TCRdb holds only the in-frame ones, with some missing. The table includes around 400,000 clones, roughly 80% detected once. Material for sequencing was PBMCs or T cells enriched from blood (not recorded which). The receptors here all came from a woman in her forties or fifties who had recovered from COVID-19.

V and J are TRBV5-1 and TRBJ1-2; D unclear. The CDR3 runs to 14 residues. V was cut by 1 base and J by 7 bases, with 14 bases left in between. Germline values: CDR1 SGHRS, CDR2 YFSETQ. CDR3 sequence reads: CASSLMEGAAGYTF. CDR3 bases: TGCGCCAGCAGCTTGATGGAGGGCGCGGCTGGCTACACCTTC.

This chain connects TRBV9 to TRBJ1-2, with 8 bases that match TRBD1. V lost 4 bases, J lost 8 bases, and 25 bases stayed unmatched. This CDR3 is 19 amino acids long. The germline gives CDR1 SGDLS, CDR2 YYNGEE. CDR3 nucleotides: TGTGCCAGCAGCCCTGAAGCGGAAGGCATTCAGGGGGCTTCGGGGGGCTACACCTTC. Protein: CASSPEAEGIQGASGGYTF.

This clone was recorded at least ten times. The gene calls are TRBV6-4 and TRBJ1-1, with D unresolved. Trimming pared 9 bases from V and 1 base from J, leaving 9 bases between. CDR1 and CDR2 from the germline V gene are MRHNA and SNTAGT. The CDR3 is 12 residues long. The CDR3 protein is CASRGWNTEAFF. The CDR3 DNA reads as TGTGCCAGTCGAGGGTGGAACACTGAAGCTTTCTTT.

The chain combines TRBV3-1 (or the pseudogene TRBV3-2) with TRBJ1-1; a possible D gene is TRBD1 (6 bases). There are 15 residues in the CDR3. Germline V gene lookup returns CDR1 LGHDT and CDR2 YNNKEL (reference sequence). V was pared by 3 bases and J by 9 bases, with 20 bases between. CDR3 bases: TGTGCCAGCAGCCAGCCAAAGGTAGGGGGACAACAAGCTTTCTTT. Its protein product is CASSQPKVGGQQAFF.

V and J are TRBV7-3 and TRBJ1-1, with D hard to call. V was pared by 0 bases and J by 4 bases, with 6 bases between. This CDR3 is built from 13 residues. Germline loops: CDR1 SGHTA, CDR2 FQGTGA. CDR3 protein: CASSLTLVTEAFF. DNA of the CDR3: TGTGCCAGCAGCTTAACGTTAGTCACTGAAGCTTTCTTT.

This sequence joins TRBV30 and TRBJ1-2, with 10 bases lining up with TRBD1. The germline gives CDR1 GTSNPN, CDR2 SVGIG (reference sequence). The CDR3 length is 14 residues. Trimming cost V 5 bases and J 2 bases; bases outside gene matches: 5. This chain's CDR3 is CAWYPGQGNYGYTF. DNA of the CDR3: TGTGCCTGGTACCCGGGACAGGGGAACTATGGCTACACCTTC.

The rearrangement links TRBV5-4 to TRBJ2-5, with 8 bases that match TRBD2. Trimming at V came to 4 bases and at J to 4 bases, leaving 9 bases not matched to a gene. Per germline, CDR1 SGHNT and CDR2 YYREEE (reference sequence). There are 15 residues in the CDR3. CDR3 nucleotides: TGTGCCAGCAGCCCACGGGGGGGTGGGGGAGAGACCCAGTACTTC. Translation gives CASSPRGGGGETQYF.

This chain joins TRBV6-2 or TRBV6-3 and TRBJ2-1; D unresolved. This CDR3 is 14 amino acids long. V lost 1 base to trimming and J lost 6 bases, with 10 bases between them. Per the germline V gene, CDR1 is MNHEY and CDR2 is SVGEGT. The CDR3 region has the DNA TGTGCCAGCAGTTACTATTCGACTGCCAATGAGCAGTTCTTC. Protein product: CASSYYSTANEQFF.

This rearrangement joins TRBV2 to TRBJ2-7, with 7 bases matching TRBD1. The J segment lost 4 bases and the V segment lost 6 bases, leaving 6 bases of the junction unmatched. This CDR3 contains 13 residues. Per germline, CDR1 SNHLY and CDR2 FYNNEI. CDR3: CASRAGQEYEQYF. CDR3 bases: TGTGCCAGCAGAGCTGGACAGGAGTACGAGCAGTACTTC.

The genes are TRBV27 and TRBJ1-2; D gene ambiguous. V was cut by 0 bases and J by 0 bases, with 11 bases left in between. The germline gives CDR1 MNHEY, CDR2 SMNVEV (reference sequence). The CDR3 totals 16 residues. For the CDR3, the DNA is TGTGCCAGCAGTTTATCGATAAACGTAGCTAACTATGGCTACACCTTC. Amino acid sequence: CASSLSINVANYGYTF.

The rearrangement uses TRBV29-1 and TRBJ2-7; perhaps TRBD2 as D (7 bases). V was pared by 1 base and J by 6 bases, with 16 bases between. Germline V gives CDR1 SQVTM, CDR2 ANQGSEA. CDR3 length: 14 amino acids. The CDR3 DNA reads TGCAGCGTTGAAGTTGTGGGGGCGGGGGCCGAGCAGTACTTC. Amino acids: CSVEVVGAGAEQYF.

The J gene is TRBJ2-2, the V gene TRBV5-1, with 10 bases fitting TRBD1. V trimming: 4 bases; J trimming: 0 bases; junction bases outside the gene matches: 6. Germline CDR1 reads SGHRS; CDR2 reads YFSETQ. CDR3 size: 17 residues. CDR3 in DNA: TGCGCCAGCAGCCCCCGGGACAGGGGATCGAACACCGGGGAGCTGTTTTTT. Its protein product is CASSPRDRGSNTGELFF.

The CDR3 DNA is TGCGCCAGCAGCTCCTTGACAGACACGAACACTGAAGCTTTCTTT. It specifies CASSSLTDTNTEAFF. The V gene is TRBV5-1, the J gene TRBJ1-1, with D tentatively TRBD1 (5 bases). Germline V gene sequence: CDR1 SGHRS, CDR2 YFSETQ. The V and J ends lost 3 bases and 1 base respectively, with 13 bases between them. The CDR3 is 15 residues long.

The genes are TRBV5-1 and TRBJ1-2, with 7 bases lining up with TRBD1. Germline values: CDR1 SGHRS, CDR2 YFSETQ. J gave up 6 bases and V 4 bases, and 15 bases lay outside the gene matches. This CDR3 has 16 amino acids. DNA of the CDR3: TGCGCCAGCAGCAATAACAGGGGAAGAAACAATAATGGCTACACCTTC. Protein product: CASSNNRGRNNNGYTF.

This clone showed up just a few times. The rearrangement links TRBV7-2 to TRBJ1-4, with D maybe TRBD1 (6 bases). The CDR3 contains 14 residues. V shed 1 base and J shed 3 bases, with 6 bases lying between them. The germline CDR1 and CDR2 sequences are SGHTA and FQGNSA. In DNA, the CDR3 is TGTGCCAGCAGCTTAGACAGGGCTAATGAAAAACTGTTTTTT. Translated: CASSLDRANEKLFF.

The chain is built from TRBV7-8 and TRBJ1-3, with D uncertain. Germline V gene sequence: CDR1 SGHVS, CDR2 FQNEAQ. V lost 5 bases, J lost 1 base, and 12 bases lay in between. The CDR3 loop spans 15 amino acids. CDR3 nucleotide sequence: TGTGCCAGCAGCCCTCTTACAAAATCTGGAAACACCATATATTTT. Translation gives CASSPLTKSGNTIYF. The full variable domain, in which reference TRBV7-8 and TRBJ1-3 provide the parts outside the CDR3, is GAGVSQSPRYKVAKRGQDVALRCDPISGHVSLFWYQQALGQGPEFLTYFQNEAQLDKSGLPSDRFFAERPEGSVSTLKIQRTQQEDSAVYLCASSPLTKSGNTIYFGEGSWLTVV.

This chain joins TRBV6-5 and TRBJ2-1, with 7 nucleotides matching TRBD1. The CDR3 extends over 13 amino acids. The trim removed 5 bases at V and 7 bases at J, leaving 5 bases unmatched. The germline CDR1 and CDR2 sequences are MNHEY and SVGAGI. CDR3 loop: CASSRDRHNEQFF. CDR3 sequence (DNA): TGTGCCAGCAGTCGGGACAGACATAATGAGCAGTTCTTC.